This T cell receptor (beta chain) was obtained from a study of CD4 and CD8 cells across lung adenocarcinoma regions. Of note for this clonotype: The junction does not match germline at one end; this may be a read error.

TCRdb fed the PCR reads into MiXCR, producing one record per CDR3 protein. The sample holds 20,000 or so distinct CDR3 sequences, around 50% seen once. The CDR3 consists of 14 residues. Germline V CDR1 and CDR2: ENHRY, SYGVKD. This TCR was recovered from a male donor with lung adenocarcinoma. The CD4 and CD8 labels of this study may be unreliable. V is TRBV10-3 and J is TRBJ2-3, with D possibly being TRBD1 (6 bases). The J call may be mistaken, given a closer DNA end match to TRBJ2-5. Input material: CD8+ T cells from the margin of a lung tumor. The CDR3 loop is CAGIGGCAQDTQYF. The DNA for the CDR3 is TGTGCGGGGATTGGGGGCTGTGCCCAAGATACCCAGTACTTC.